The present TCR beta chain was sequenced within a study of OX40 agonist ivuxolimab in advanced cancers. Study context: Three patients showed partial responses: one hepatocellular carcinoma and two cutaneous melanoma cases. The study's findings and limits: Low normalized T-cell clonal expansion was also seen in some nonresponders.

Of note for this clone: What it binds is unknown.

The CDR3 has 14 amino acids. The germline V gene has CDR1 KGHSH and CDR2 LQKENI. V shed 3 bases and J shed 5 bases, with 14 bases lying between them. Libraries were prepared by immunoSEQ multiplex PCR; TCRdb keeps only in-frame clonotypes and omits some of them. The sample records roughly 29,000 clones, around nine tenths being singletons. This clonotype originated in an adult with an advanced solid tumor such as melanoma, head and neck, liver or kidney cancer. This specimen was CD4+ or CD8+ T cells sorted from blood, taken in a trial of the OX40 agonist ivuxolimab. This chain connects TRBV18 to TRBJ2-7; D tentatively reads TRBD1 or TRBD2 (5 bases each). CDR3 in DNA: TGTGCCAGCTCACCTGCCGGGGCCGTAGACGAGCAGTACTTC. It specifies CASSPAGAVDEQYF.